The 18 T cell receptor beta chains reported below all come from one sample, sequenced in a study of Ad26.COV2.S vaccination and SARS-CoV-2 variants (dated by TCRdb to the early 2020s). The method behind the library was the immunoSEQ multiplex PCR assay. TCRdb took this table from immuneACCESS and kept in-frame rearrangements with V and J called. Such tables lack part of the clones; where checked against another copy, unresolved V genes explain under half of the gap, and the rest is unexplained. The sample contains roughly 380,000 clones, roughly 84% of them found a single time. In total, the top ten clones hold around 3.6% of the sample. This sample's treatment or condition label indicates: approximately 18 received Ad26.COV2.S at low or high dose, single or two shots; about 5 received placebo; per-sample allocation not given. For vaccine and placebo recipients, repertoires were sequenced using samples collected on day 63 after the first injection.

The sample consisted of peripheral blood, taken in a trial of Ad26.COV2.S vaccine versus placebo. The receptors come from a person aged 18-60 years who received the Ad26.COV2.S COVID-19 vaccine or a placebo.

This chain connects TRBV5-1 to TRBJ1-1; D is uncertain. Trimming left V 6 bases short and J 3 bases short, with 6 bases between. Germline values: CDR1 SGHRS, CDR2 YFSETQ. There are 11 residues in the CDR3. CDR3 amino acids: CASIMDTEAFF. Here the CDR3 DNA reads TGCGCCAGCATAATGGACACTGAAGCTTTCTTT.

The chain combines TRBV3-1 (or the pseudogene TRBV3-2) with TRBJ2-7; a possible D gene is TRBD1 (5 bases). CDR3 length equals 13 residues. V was clipped by 3 bases and J by 2 bases, with 8 bases between them. Germline V lookup: CDR1 LGHDT, CDR2 YNNKEL (reference sequence). In nucleotides, the CDR3 is TGTGCCAGCAGCCAGACAGAAACCTACGAGCAGTACTTC. Translation: CASSQTETYEQYF.

This clone appeared a single time. CDR3 in DNA: TGTGCCAGCAGCTCTCGACTCCCGGGCGGCTATGGCTACACCTTC. Amino acid sequence: CASSSRLPGGYGYTF. The chain carries TRBV9 and TRBJ1-2; D not certain. V lost 4 bases and J lost 4, with 17 bases in between. Germline V CDR1 and CDR2: SGDLS, YYNGEE. The CDR3 sequence is 15 residues long.

This rearrangement joins TRBV7-9 to TRBJ1-1, with 7 bases matching TRBD1. In germline, CDR1 is SEHNR, CDR2 FQNEAQ (reference sequence). V shed 2 bases, J shed 3 bases, and the junction held 3 bases outside the gene matches. The length of the CDR3 is 14 residues. The DNA for the CDR3 is TGTGCCAGCAGCTTACCAGGGGGACACACTGAAGCTTTCTTT. Translating gives CASSLPGGHTEAFF.

The chain links TRBV7-2 to TRBJ1-3; a possible D gene is TRBD1 (6 bases). Germline CDR1 reads SGHTA; CDR2 reads FQGNSA. The V and J ends lost 5 bases and 4 bases respectively, with 15 bases between them. This CDR3 comprises 15 residues. This CDR3 reads CASSPNQGPGNTIYF. The CDR3 DNA sequence: TGTGCCAGCAGCCCAAATCAGGGGCCCGGAAACACCATATATTTT.

This chain uses TRBV20-1 with TRBJ2-7, with unresolved D. V lost 5 bases to trimming and J lost 2 bases, with 7 bases between them. CDR1 is DFQATT and CDR2 is SNEGSKA in the germline V gene (reference sequence). CDR3 length: 11 residues. CDR3 sequence reads: CSALITYEQYF. In DNA, the CDR3 is TGCAGTGCTCTTATCACCTACGAGCAGTACTTC.

The CDR3 loop is CASSTGANEQYF. As DNA, the CDR3 is TGTGCCAGCAGTACAGGGGCCAACGAGCAGTACTTC. The chain has TRBV6-5 and TRBJ2-7; 7 bases match TRBD1. Germline V CDR1 and CDR2: MNHEY, SVGAGI. The CDR3 consists of 12 residues. Trimming took 5 bases from V and 5 from J; bases not matched to a gene: 3.

The rearrangement joins TRBV9 to TRBJ2-7, with a weak D call TRBD2 (6 bases). CDR3 length: 14 amino acids. CDR1 and CDR2 (germline): SGDLS, YYNGEE. With 0 bases removed from V and 1 base from J, the gap between germline ends came to 8 bases. CDR3 residues: CASSVAGESYEQYF. The CDR3 DNA is TGTGCCAGCAGCGTAGCGGGGGAATCCTACGAGCAGTACTTC. Filled out from reference TRBV9 and TRBJ2-7, the complete variable domain reads DSGVTQTPKHLITATGQRVTLRCSPRSGDLSVYWYQQSLDQGLQFLIQYYNGEERAKGNILERFSAQQFPDLHSELNLSSLELGDSALYFCASSVAGESYEQYFGPGTRLTVT.

J is TRBJ2-2 and V is TRBV9; perhaps TRBD2 as D (5 bases). The V gene's germline CDR1 is SGDLS and CDR2 YYNGEE. Trimming removed 0 bases at V and 7 bases at J, with 7 bases between. The CDR3 runs 13 residues. DNA for the CDR3: TGTGCCAGCAGCGTAGCCGGGGTCGGGGAGCTGTTTTTT. Protein product: CASSVAGVGELFF.

The J gene is TRBJ1-2, the V gene TRBV28; 10 bases line up with TRBD1. V lost 7 bases to trimming and J lost 4 bases; unmatched junction nucleotides: 6. From germline, CDR1 is MDHEN and CDR2 SYDVKM. The CDR3 contains 14 residues. In DNA, the CDR3 is TGTGCCAGCAAGACCGGGACAGGGGTCTATGGCTACACCTTC. Translated, it gives CASKTGTGVYGYTF.

V usage is TRBV25-1 and J usage is TRBJ2-7; D possibly matches TRBD1 or TRBD2 (6 bases each). CDR1 and CDR2 (germline): MGHDK, SYGVNS. Deletions cut 2 bases from V and 3 bases from J, with 11 bases between. The CDR3 is 14 residues long. This CDR3 is CASSEAGHLYEQYF. In DNA, the CDR3 is TGTGCCAGCAGTGAAGCGGGACATCTCTACGAGCAGTACTTC.

V is TRBV6-5 and J is TRBJ1-2, with TRBD1 identical over 7 bases. The CDR3 is made up of 16 amino acids. Germline V gene data show CDR1 as MNHEY and CDR2 as SVGAGI. V lost 4 bases, J lost 8 bases, and 16 bases stayed unmatched. This chain's CDR3 is CASSSGGGGPLGGYTF. The CDR3 nucleotides read TGTGCCAGCAGTTCCGGTGGAGGGGGCCCACTGGGAGGCTACACCTTC.

The genes are TRBV2 and TRBJ1-1; 9 bases are a match to TRBD1. V shed 4 bases and J 4 bases; nucleotides not matched to a gene: 7. Germline CDR1 is SNHLY and CDR2 is FYNNEI. The CDR3 is made up of 15 amino acids. The CDR3, as DNA: TGTGCCAGCAGTGGACAGGGGGGACTGACCACTGAAGCTTTCTTT. Translated, it gives CASSGQGGLTTEAFF.

The rearrangement joins TRBV11-1 to TRBJ2-1; perhaps TRBD1 as D (6 bases). The CDR3 consists of 14 residues. Trimming shortened V by 2 bases and J by 8 bases, and 13 bases separated the two germline ends. From germline, CDR1 is SGHAT and CDR2 FQDESV (reference sequence). CDR3 sequence (DNA): TGTGCCAGCAGCTTATTTCGCGCAGGGGATGAGCAGTTCTTC. Translating gives CASSLFRAGDEQFF.

Turning to this clone: Compared with germline, one end of the junction differs, possibly owing to a read error. The chain uses TRBV7-7 and TRBJ2-7; TRBD2 agrees at 15 bases. Germline assignment: CDR1 SSHAT and CDR2 FNYEAQ (reference sequence). The CDR3 has 15 amino acids. CDR3 bases: TGTGCTAGCAGCCCTGGACTAGCGGGGGGGGTCGAGCAGTACTTC. Its translation is CASSPGLAGGVEQYF.

The count of this clone is one. The V gene is TRBV6-5, the J gene TRBJ2-7, with TRBD2 matching 10 bases. Germline V gene lookup returns CDR1 MNHEY and CDR2 SVGAGI. CDR3 length: 13 amino acids. The junction had 4 bases not matched to a gene; V was cut back by 6 bases and J by 5 bases. The CDR3 sequence is CASRSGGANEQYF. The CDR3 DNA reads as TGTGCCAGCAGGAGCGGGGGGGCCAACGAGCAGTACTTC.

Only one count was recorded for this clone. The chain has TRBV3-1 (or the pseudogene TRBV3-2) and TRBJ2-5; tentatively, D is TRBD2 (5 bases). The CDR3 covers 13 residues. Germline CDR1 reads LGHDT; CDR2 reads YNNKEL (reference sequence). Between the trimmed V and J ends, which lost 1 base and 2 bases, there was a span of 5 bases. For the CDR3, the DNA is TGTGCCAGCAGCCAAGGGACTCAAGAGACCCAGTACTTC. It specifies CASSQGTQETQYF.

Only a few counts were recorded for this clone. This rearrangement joins TRBV15 to TRBJ1-2; no definite D call. The V end was cut by 0 bases, the J end by 5 bases, with 7 bases between. Germline-derived CDR1 and CDR2 are LNHNV and YYDKDF (reference sequence). The CDR3 consists of 13 residues. CDR3 nucleotide sequence: TGTGCCACCAGCAGAGATCTCGATTATGGCTACACCTTC. Its translation is CATSRDLDYGYTF.